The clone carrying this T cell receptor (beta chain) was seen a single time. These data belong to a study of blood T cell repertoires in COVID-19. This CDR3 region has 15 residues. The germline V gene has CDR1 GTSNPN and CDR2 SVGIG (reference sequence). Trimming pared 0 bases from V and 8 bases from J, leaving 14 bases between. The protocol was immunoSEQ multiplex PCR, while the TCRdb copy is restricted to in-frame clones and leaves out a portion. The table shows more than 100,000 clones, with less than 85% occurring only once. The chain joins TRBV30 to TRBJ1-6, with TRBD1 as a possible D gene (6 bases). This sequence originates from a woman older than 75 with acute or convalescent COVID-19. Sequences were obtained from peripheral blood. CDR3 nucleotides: TGTGCCTGGAGTGTACGGGTCAGACAGGATTCACCCCTCCACTTT. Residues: CAWSVRVRQDSPLHF.